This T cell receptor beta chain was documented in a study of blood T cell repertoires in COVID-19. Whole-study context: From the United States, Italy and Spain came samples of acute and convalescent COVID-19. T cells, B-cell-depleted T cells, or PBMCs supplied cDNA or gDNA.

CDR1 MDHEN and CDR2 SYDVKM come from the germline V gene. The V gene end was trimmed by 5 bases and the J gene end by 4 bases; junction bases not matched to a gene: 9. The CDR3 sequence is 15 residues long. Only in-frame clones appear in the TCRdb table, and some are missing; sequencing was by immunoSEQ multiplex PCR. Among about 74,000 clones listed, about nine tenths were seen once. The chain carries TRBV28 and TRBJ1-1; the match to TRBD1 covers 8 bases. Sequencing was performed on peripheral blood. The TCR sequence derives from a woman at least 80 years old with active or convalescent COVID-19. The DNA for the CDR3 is TGTGCCAGCAGTCCGCTGGGAACAGGGGGCACTGAAGCTTTCTTT. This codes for CASSPLGTGGTEAFF.